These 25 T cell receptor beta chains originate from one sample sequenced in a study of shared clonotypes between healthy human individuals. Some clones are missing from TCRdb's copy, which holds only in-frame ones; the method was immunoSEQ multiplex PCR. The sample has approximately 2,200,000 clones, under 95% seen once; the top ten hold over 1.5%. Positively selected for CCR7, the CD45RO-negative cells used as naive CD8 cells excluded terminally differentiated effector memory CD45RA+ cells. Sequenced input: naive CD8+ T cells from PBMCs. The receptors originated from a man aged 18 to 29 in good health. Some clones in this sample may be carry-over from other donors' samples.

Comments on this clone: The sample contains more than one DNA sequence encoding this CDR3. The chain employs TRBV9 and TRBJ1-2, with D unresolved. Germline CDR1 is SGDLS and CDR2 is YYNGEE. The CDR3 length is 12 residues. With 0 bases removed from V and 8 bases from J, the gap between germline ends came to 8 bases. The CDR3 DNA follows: TGTGCCAGCAGCGTAGGGGGTTTGGGCTACACCTTC. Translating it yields CASSVGGLGYTF.

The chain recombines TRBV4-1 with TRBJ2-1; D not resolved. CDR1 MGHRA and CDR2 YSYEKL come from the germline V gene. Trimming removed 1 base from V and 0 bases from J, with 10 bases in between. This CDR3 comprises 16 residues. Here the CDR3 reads CASSQGTASSYNEQFF. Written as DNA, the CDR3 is TGCGCCAGCAGCCAAGGCACGGCTAGCTCCTACAATGAGCAGTTCTTC.

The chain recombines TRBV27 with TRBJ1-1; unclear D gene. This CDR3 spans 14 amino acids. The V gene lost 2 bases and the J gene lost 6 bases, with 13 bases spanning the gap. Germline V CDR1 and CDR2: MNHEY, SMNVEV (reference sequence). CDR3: CASSLTYPPAEAFF. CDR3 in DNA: TGTGCCAGCAGTTTAACGTACCCTCCGGCTGAAGCTTTCTTT.

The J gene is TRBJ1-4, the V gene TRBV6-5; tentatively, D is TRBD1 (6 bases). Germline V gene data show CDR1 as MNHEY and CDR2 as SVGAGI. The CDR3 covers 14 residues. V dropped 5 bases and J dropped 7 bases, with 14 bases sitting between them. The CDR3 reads CASSQQGVREKLFF. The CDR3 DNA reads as TGTGCCAGCAGTCAACAGGGTGTTCGTGAAAAACTGTTTTTT.

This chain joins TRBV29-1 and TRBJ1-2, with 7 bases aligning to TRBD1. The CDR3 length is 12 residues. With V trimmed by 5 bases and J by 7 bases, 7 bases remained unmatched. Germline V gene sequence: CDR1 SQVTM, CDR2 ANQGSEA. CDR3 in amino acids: CSVRPDRAGYTF. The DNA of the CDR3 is TGCAGCGTTAGGCCCGACAGGGCTGGCTACACCTTC. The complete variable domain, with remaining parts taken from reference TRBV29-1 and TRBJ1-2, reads SAVISQKPSRDICQRGTSLTIQCQVDSQVTMMFWYRQQPGQSLTLIATANQGSEATYESGFVIDKFPISRPNLTFSTLTVSNMSPEDSSIYLCSVRPDRAGYTFGSGTRLTVV.

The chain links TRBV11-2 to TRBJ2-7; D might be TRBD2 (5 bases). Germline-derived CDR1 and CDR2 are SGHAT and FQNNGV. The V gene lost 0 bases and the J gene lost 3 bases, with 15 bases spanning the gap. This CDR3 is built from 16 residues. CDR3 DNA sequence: TGTGCCAGCAGCTTAGATTACGGGGTCGGATACTACGAGCAGTACTTC. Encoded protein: CASSLDYGVGYYEQYF.

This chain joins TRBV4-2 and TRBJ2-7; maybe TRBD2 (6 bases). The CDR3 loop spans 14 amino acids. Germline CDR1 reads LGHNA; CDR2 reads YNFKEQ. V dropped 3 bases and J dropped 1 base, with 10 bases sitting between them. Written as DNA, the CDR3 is TGTGCCAGCAGCCACGCTAGCGTATCCTACGAGCAGTACTTC. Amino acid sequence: CASSHASVSYEQYF.

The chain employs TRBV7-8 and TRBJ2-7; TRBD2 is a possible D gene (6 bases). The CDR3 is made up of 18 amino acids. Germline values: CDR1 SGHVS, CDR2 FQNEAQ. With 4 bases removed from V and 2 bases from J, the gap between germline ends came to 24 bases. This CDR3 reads CASSSSEGWAGNPYEQYF. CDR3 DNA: TGTGCCAGCAGCTCATCCGAAGGGTGGGCGGGGAACCCCTACGAGCAGTACTTC.

The CDR3 spells CASSLARQSGSPDTQYF. Here the CDR3 DNA reads TGTGCCAGCAGCTTAGCGCGTCAAAGCGGGAGCCCAGATACGCAGTATTTT. The V and J genes are TRBV7-6 and TRBJ2-3; 8 bases map to TRBD2. This CDR3 spans 17 amino acids. V trimming: 0 bases; J trimming: 4 bases; junction bases outside the gene matches: 9. Germline CDR1 reads SGHVS; CDR2 reads FNYEAQ. Supplemented by reference TRBV7-6 and TRBJ2-3, the full variable domain reads GAGVSQSPRYKVTKRGQDVALRCDPISGHVSLYWYRQALGQGPEFLTYFNYEAQQDKSGLPNDRFSAERPEGSISTLTIQRTEQRDSAMYRCASSLARQSGSPDTQYFGPGTRLTVL.

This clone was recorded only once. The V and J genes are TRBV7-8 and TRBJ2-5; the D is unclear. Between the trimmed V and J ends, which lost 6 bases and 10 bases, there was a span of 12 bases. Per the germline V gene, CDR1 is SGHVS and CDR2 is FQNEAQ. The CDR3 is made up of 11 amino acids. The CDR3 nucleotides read TGTGCCAGCAGTTCCGCGGAAGGCCAGTACTTC. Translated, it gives CASSSAEGQYF. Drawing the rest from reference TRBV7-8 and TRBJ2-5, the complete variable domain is GAGVSQSPRYKVAKRGQDVALRCDPISGHVSLFWYQQALGQGPEFLTYFQNEAQLDKSGLPSDRFFAERPEGSVSTLKIQRTQQEDSAVYLCASSSAEGQYFGPGTRLLVL.

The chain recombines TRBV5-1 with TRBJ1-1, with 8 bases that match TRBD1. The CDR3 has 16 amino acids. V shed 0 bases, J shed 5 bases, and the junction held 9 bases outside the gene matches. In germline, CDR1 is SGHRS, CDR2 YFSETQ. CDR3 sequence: CASSLGTGSGETEAFF. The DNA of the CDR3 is TGCGCCAGCAGCTTGGGGACAGGGAGTGGGGAAACTGAAGCTTTCTTT.

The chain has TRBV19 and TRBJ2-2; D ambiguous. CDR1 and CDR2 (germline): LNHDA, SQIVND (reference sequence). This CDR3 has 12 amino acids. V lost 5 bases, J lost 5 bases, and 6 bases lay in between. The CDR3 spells CASSPRTGELFF. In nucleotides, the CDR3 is TGTGCCAGTAGTCCCCGGACCGGGGAGCTGTTTTTT.

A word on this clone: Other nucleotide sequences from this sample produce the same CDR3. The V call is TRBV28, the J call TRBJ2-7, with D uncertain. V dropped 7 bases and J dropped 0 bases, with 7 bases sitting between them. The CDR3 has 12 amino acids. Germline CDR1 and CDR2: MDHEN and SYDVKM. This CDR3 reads CASTPSSYEQYF. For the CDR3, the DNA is TGTGCCAGCACCCCCAGCTCCTACGAGCAGTACTTC.

The CDR3, as DNA: TGTGCCAGCAGTCCGGACAGGGGGCTAACCTACGAGCAGTACTTC. It specifies CASSPDRGLTYEQYF. The chain employs TRBV27 and TRBJ2-7, with 11 bases fitting TRBD1. CDR1 and CDR2 (germline): MNHEY, SMNVEV (reference sequence). J lost 2 bases, V lost 5 bases, and 5 bases had no gene match. The CDR3 is made up of 15 amino acids.

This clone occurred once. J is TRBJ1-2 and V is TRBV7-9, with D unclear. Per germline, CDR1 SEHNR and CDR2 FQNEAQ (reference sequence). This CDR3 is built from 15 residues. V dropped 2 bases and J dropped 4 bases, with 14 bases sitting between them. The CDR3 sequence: CASSLRASEIYGYTF. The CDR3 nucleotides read TGTGCCAGCAGCTTACGGGCCTCCGAGATCTATGGCTACACCTTC.

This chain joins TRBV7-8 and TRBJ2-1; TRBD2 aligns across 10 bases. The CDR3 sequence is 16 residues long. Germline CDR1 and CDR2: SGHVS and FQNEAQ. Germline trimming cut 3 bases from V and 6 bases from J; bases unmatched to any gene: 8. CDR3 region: CASSFFLAGVLNEQFF. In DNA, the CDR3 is TGTGCCAGCAGCTTCTTTCTAGCGGGAGTACTCAATGAGCAGTTCTTC. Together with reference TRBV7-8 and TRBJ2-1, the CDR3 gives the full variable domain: GAGVSQSPRYKVAKRGQDVALRCDPISGHVSLFWYQQALGQGPEFLTYFQNEAQLDKSGLPSDRFFAERPEGSVSTLKIQRTQQEDSAVYLCASSFFLAGVLNEQFFGPGTRLTVL.

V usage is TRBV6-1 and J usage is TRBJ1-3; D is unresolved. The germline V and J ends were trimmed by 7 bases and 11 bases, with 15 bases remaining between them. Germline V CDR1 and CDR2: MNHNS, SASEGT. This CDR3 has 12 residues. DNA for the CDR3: TGTGCCAGCACCGATCCCCGGTCCGCCATATATTTT. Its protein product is CASTDPRSAIYF.

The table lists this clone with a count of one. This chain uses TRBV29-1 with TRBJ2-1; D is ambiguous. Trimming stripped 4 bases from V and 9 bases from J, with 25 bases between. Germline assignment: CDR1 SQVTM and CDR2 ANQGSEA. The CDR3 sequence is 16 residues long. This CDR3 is CSVGDFGVLVAGEQFF. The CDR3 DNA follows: TGCAGCGTTGGAGATTTCGGTGTTCTAGTTGCTGGTGAGCAGTTCTTC.

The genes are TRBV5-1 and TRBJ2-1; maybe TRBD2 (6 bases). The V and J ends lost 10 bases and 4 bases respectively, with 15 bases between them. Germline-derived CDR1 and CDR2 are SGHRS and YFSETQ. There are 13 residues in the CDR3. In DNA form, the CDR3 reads TGCGCCGCTCCGGAGGGAAATTACAATGAGCAGTTCTTC. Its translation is CAAPEGNYNEQFF.

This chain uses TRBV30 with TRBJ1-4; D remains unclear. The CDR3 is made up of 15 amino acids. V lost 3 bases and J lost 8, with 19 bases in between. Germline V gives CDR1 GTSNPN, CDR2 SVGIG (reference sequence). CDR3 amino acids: CAWRRSGRFAEKLFF. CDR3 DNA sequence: TGTGCCTGGAGGCGTTCGGGGAGGTTCGCGGAAAAACTGTTTTTT. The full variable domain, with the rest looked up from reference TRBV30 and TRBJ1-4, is SQTIHQWPATLVQPVGSPLSLECTVEGTSNPNLYWYRQAAGRGLQLLFYSVGIGQISSEVPQNLSASRPQDRQFILSSKKLLLSDSGFYLCAWRRSGRFAEKLFFGSGTQLSVL.

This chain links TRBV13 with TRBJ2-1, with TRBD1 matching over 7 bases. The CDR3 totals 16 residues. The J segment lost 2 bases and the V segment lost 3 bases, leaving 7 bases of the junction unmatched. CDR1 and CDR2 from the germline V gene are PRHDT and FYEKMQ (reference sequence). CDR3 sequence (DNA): TGTGCCAGCAGCTTGGTAGGGGGCCGCCCCTACAATGAGCAGTTCTTC. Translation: CASSLVGGRPYNEQFF. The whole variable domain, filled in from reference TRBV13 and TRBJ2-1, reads AAGVIQSPRHLIKEKRETATLKCYPIPRHDTVYWYQQGPGQDPQFLISFYEKMQSDKGSIPDRFSAQQFSDYHSELNMSSLELGDSALYFCASSLVGGRPYNEQFFGPGTRLTVL.

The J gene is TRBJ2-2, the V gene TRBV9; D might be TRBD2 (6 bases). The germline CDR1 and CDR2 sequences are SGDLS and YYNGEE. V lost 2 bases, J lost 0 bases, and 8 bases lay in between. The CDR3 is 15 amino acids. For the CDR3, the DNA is TGTGCCAGCAGCGTGCGGGGTACGAACACCGGGGAGCTGTTTTTT. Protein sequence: CASSVRGTNTGELFF.

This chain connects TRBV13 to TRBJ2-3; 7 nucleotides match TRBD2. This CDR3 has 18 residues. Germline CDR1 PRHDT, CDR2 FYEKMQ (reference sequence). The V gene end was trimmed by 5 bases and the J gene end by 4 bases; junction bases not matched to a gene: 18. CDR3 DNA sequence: TGTGCCAGCAGCACGCGCCTGGGCGGGAGTCTGGGGGCAGATACGCAGTATTTT. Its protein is CASSTRLGGSLGADTQYF.

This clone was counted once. CDR3 in amino acids: CASSILLASEAFF. CDR3 coding DNA: TGTGCCAGTAGTATATTACTTGCGTCTGAAGCTTTCTTT. The chain employs TRBV19 and TRBJ1-1; D uncertain. The CDR3 is made up of 13 amino acids. Germline loops: CDR1 LNHDA, CDR2 SQIVND (reference sequence). V dropped 2 bases and J dropped 6 bases, with 10 bases sitting between them.

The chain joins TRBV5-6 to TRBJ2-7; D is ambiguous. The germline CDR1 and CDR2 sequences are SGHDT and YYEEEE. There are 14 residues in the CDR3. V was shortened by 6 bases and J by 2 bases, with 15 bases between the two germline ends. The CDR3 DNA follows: TGTGCCAGCACTTACAGTGGCAAGACCTACGAGCAGTACTTC. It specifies CASTYSGKTYEQYF.